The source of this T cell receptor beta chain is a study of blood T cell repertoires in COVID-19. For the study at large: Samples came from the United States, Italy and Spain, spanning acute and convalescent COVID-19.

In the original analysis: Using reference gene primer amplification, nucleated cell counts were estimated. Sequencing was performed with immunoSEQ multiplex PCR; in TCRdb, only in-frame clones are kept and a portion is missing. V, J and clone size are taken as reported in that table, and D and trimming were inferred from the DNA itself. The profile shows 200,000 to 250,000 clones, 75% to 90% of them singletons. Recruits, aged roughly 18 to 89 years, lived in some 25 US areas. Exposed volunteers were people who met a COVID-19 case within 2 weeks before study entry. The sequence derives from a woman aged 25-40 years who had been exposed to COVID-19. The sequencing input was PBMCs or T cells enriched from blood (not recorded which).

The CDR3 DNA reads as TGTGCCACCAGTGACCCGATCCGGGAGAATGAAAAACTGTTTTTT. Its translation is CATSDPIRENEKLFF. The V and J genes are TRBV24-1 and TRBJ1-4; D gene uncertain. The V end lost 4 bases, the J end lost 5 bases, and 13 bases lay between the germline ends. This CDR3 spans 15 amino acids. The germline V gene has CDR1 KGHDR and CDR2 SFDVKD.